These T cell receptor beta chains were read from a single sample in a study of identical twins. MiXCR, run by TCRdb on the 5' RACE reads, gives a single entry per CDR3 protein. The sample lists approximately 590,000 distinct CDR3 sequences, nearly 10% occurring once. This sample also belongs to another study, concerning yellow fever vaccine responses in identical twins.

The source material was PBMCs. Receptors originate from a woman in her late teens or twenties in good health. CDR3s leave out the opening cysteine and the closing phenylalanine or tryptophan. Each record gives: D gene, V gene, J gene, CDR3 protein. A D gene is named only where the DNA matches it firmly.

>NA|TRBV4-3|TRBJ2-2
ASSQAVTGHNTGELF
>TRBD2|TRBV5-1|TRBJ2-7
ASSLEGGPNYEQY
>NA|TRBV30|TRBJ2-2
AWETQHVGAGELF
>NA|TRBV12-3/TRBV12-4|TRBJ2-3
ASSFGSGTDTQY
>TRBD2|TRBV3-1|TRBJ2-3
ASSQDSLAGGSDTQY
>NA|TRBV4-1|TRBJ2-7
ASSQEERAAYEQY
>TRBD2|TRBV11-2|TRBJ2-1
ASSLAGRASYNEQF
>TRBD1|TRBV11-1|TRBJ1-1
ASDGQGNTEAF
>TRBD2|TRBV7-2|TRBJ2-5
ASSSGTSGAGLKTQY
>NA|TRBV7-9|TRBJ1-5
ASSFDNQPQH
>NA|TRBV5-1|TRBJ2-5
ASSRGQYQETQY
>NA|TRBV7-2|TRBJ2-3
ASSLAPGGSQY
>TRBD2|TRBV12-3/TRBV12-4|TRBJ2-3
ASQGRTSGGVDTDTQY
>NA|TRBV5-1|TRBJ1-2
ASRSDSYYGYT
>NA|TRBV12-3/TRBV12-4|TRBJ1-2
ASSPAGGYGYT
>NA|TRBV20-1|TRBJ1-5
SARPEYQPQH
>NA|TRBV7-2|TRBJ2-3
ASSLAGVGADTQY
>TRBD2|TRBV20-1|TRBJ2-3
SASRGGTDTQY
>NA|TRBV3-1|TRBJ2-3
ASSQDARGGTDTQY
>NA|TRBV12-3/TRBV12-4|TRBJ1-5
ASSLGDSRQPQH
>NA|TRBV18|TRBJ2-3
ASSPLDADTQY
>TRBD2|TRBV5-1|TRBJ2-3
ASSPEPGLADRTDTQY
>NA|TRBV28|TRBJ2-7
ASSYRGQAYEQY
>NA|TRBV7-2|TRBJ1-5
ASSPSGGSNQPQH
>TRBD1|TRBV20-1|TRBJ2-3
SATPHRGFGDTQY
>NA|TRBV6-2/TRBV6-3|TRBJ2-7
ASSWRMGFPFSYEQY
>TRBD2|TRBV28|TRBJ2-1
ASSLSGLAATRLHGEQF
>NA|TRBV2|TRBJ2-1
ASSEALTGRGEQF
>NA|TRBV20-1|TRBJ2-7
SARDSAGGYEQY
>NA|TRBV6-1|TRBJ1-5
ASSQGWSGNQPQH
>NA|TRBV5-6|TRBJ2-3
AISPGDGTSTDTQY
>TRBD1|TRBV7-2|TRBJ1-5
ASSSRQGAQPQH
>NA|TRBV12-3/TRBV12-4|TRBJ2-4
ASSFLGGTAKNIQY
>TRBD1|TRBV24-1|TRBJ2-1
ATSDPGQGWGNEQF
>NA|TRBV20-1|TRBJ2-1
SASLGSYNEQF
>NA|TRBV3-1|TRBJ2-4
ASSQDLSQAKNIQY
>TRBD1|TRBV20-1|TRBJ2-2
SAQRDSLGYTGELF